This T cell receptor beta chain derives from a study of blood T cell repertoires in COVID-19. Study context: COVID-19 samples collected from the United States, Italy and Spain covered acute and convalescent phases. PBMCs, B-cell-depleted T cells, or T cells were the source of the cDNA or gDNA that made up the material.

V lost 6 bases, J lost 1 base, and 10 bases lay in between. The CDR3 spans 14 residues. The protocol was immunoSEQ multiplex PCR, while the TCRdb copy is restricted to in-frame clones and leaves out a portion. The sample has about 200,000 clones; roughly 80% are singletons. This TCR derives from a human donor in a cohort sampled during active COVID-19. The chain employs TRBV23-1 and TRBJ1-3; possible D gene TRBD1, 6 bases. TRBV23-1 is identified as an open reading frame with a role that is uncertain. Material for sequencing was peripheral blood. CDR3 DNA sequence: TGCGCCAGCAGAGTCCAGGGGTCTGGAAACACCATATATTTT. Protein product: CASRVQGSGNTIYF.